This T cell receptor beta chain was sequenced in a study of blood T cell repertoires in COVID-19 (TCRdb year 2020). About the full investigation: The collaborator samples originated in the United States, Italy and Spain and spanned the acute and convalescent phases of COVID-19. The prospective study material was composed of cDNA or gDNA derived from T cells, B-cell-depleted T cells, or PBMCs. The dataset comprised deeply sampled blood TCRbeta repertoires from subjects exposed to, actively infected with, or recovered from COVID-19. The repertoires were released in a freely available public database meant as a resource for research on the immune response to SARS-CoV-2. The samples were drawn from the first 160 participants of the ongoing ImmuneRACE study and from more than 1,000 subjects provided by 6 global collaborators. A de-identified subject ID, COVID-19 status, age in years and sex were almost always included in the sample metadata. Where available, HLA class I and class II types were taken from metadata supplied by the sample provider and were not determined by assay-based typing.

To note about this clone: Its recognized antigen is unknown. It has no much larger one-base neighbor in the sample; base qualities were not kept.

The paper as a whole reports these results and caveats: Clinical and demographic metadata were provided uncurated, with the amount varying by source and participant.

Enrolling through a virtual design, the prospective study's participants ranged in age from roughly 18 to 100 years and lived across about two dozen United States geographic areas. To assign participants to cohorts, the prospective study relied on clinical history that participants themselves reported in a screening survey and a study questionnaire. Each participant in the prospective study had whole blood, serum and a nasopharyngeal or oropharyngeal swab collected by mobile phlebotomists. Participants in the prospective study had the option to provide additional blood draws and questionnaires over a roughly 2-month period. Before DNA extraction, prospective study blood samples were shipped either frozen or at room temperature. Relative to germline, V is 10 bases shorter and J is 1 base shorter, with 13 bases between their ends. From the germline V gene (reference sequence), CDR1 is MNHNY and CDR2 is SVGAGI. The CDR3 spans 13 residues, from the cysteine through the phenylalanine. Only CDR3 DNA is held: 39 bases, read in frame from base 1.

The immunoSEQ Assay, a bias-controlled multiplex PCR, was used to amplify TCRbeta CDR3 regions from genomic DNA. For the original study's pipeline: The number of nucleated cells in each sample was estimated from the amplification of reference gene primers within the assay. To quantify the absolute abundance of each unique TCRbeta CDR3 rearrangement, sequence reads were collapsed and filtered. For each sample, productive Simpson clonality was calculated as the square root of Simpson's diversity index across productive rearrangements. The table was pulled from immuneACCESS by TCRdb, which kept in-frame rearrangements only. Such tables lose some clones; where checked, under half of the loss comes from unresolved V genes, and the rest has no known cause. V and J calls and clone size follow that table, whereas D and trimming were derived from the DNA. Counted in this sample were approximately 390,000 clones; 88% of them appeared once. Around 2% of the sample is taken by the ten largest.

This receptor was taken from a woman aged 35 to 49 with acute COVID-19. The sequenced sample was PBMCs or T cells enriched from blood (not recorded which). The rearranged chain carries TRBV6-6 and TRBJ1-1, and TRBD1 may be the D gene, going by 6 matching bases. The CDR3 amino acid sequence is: CATAPGQNTEAFF. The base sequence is TGTGCCACCGCCCCGGGACAGAACACTGAAGCTTTCTTT.